These 22 T cell receptor beta chains were sequenced from one sample in a study of spatial heterogeneity in lung cancer. TCRdb re-called the 5' RACE reads with MiXCR, one entry per CDR3 protein. The data hold around 87,000 distinct CDR3 sequences, with about 12% observed a single time. Time point meaning: sample taken at primary tumor resection. Sequencing of whole RNA from tumor, nontumor lung or frozen PBMC involved no sorting. Sequences were derived from PBMCs, sampled at surgery. Receptors were obtained from a male donor with early-stage non-small cell lung cancer.

In its sample, this clonotype was seen a few times. J is TRBJ1-5 and V is TRBV7-2; tentatively, D is TRBD1 (5 bases). The germline V and J ends were trimmed by 4 bases and 7 bases, with 14 bases remaining between them. Germline V gives CDR1 SGHTA, CDR2 FQGNSA. The length of the CDR3 is 14 residues. The CDR3 reads CASSSTRRDQPQHF. In DNA, the CDR3 is TGTGCCAGCAGCTCCACCCGGCGGGACCAGCCCCAGCATTTT.

This clonotype was seen ten or more times. The V call is TRBV6-2 or TRBV6-3, the J call TRBJ2-6, with D perhaps matching TRBD1 (6 bases). This CDR3 region has 15 residues. Trimming removed 6 bases at V and 2 bases at J, with 11 bases between. Germline assignment: CDR1 MNHEY and CDR2 SVGEGT. CDR3 sequence reads: CASSLKGAGANVLTF. CDR3 in DNA: TGTGCCAGCAGCTTAAAGGGGGCTGGGGCCAACGTCCTGACTTTC.

The chain employs TRBV2 and TRBJ1-1, with 7 nucleotides matching TRBD1. Trimming removed 0 bases from V and 3 bases from J; junction bases left unmatched: 1. This CDR3 is built from 14 residues. Germline V gene lookup returns CDR1 SNHLY and CDR2 FYNNEI. This CDR3 reads CASSEAGQHTEAFF. The CDR3 nucleotides are TGTGCCAGCAGTGAAGCGGGACAGCACACTGAAGCTTTCTTT.

This clonotype showed up many times. The V gene is TRBV7-9, the J gene TRBJ2-3; D is undetermined. The CDR3 runs 14 residues. V shed 1 base and J shed 6 bases, with 11 bases lying between them. Germline loops: CDR1 SEHNR, CDR2 FQNEAQ (reference sequence). CDR3 region: CASSLVAVSDTQYF. CDR3 DNA: TGTGCCAGCAGCTTAGTTGCGGTATCGGATACGCAGTATTTT.

The J gene is TRBJ2-3, the V gene TRBV20-1; D uncertain. Germline values: CDR1 DFQATT, CDR2 SNEGSKA (reference sequence). This CDR3 has 12 amino acids. The germline V and J ends were trimmed by 6 bases and 4 bases, with 11 bases remaining between them. The CDR3 nucleotides are TGCAGTGCGGTGGCCCCGCCAGATACGCAGTATTTT. It codes for CSAVAPPDTQYF.

J is TRBJ1-3 and V is TRBV6-5; D is unresolved. Trimming removed 10 bases from V and 2 bases from J, with 18 bases in between. There are 15 residues in the CDR3. Germline V gene lookup returns CDR1 MNHEY and CDR2 SVGAGI. CDR3 coding DNA: TGTGCCACCCTTACCGGGAGGACTACTGGAAACACCATATATTTT. This encodes CATLTGRTTGNTIYF.

The chain recombines TRBV5-4 with TRBJ2-3; D possibly matches TRBD1 or TRBD2 (5 bases each). The germline V gene has CDR1 SGHNT and CDR2 YYREEE (reference sequence). Trimming removed 4 bases at V and 0 bases at J, with 15 bases between. CDR3 length: 16 amino acids. This CDR3 reads CASSVVGTYSTDTQYF. CDR3 DNA sequence: TGTGCCAGCAGCGTTGTAGGGACCTATAGCACAGATACGCAGTATTTT.

The sample holds a few counts of this clonotype. V is TRBV7-2 and J is TRBJ2-3, with D perhaps given as TRBD1 or TRBD2 (6 bases each). Per germline, CDR1 SGHTA and CDR2 FQGNSA. There are 15 residues in the CDR3. The V end was cut by 5 bases, the J end by 3 bases, with 15 bases between. In nucleotides, the CDR3 is TGTGCCAGCAGCATCGATTGGGGGGCGACAGATACGCAGTATTTT. This translates into CASSIDWGATDTQYF. The entire variable domain, with the rest obtained from reference TRBV7-2 and TRBJ2-3, is as follows: GAGVSQSPSNKVTEKGKDVELRCDPISGHTALYWYRQSLGQGLEFLIYFQGNSAPDKSGLPSDRFSAERTGGSVSTLTIQRTQQEDSAVYLCASSIDWGATDTQYFGPGTRLTVL.

The chain combines TRBV15 with TRBJ2-5; unclear D gene. This CDR3 is built from 13 residues. Germline V gives CDR1 LNHNV, CDR2 YYDKDF (reference sequence). V was pared by 0 bases and J by 5 bases, with 7 bases between. The CDR3, as DNA: TGTGCCACCAGCAGAGATCTTTCGGAGACCCAGTACTTC. It is translated as CATSRDLSETQYF.

This clonotype was detected ten times or more. The rearrangement uses TRBV7-3 and TRBJ2-1; D ambiguous. V was shortened by 3 bases and J by 6 bases, with 6 bases between the two germline ends. CDR1 and CDR2 (germline): SGHTA, FQGTGA. The CDR3 totals 12 residues. Here the CDR3 DNA reads TGTGCCAGCAGCTTGGACCGCAATGAGCAGTTCTTC. It translates to CASSLDRNEQFF.

This clonotype appeared once. The chain has TRBV20-1 and TRBJ1-6; a weak D match, TRBD1 (5 bases). The CDR3 extends over 13 amino acids. With 6 bases removed from V and 7 bases from J, the gap between germline ends came to 13 bases. Per the germline V gene, CDR1 is DFQATT and CDR2 is SNEGSKA (reference sequence). CDR3 protein: CSADWRGNSPLHF. The CDR3 nucleotides are TGCAGTGCCGATTGGAGGGGCAATTCACCCCTCCACTTT.

The rearrangement uses TRBV25-1 and TRBJ2-7, with TRBD1 matching 7 bases. CDR3 length: 13 amino acids. V lost 4 bases to trimming and J lost 5 bases; unmatched junction nucleotides: 5. The germline V gene encodes CDR1 MGHDK and CDR2 SYGVNS. Here the CDR3 reads CASSAQGVNEQYF. In DNA, the CDR3 is TGTGCCAGCAGTGCCCAGGGGGTAAACGAGCAGTACTTC.

This clonotype was seen more than once but under ten times. The chain carries TRBV11-2 and TRBJ1-2; D is possibly TRBD1 (6 bases). Between the trimmed V and J ends, which lost 5 bases and 13 bases, there was a span of 23 bases. CDR1 SGHAT and CDR2 FQNNGV come from the germline V gene. The CDR3 length is 14 residues. The CDR3 coding sequence is TGTGCCAGCAGCCGACAGGTTCCCAACAGTCCCTTCACCTTC. Protein product: CASSRQVPNSPFTF.

This clonotype was observed a few times. V and J are TRBV27 and TRBJ2-7, with a tentative D call TRBD1 (6 bases). Germline CDR1 and CDR2: MNHEY and SMNVEV (reference sequence). The CDR3 extends over 15 amino acids. Trimming removed 7 bases at V and 1 base at J, with 17 bases between. The CDR3 DNA follows: TGTGCCAGCACCCGAGGGCAGGGGTTTTCCTACGAGCAGTACTTC. Translation gives CASTRGQGFSYEQYF.

At least ten counts were recorded for this clonotype. The gene calls are TRBV2 and TRBJ2-3, with 9 positions matching TRBD2. CDR3 length: 15 residues. Germline trimming cut 4 bases from V and 4 bases from J; bases unmatched to any gene: 6. The V gene's germline CDR1 is SNHLY and CDR2 FYNNEI. Here the CDR3 reads CASSVTGGRADTQYF. CDR3 DNA sequence: TGTGCCAGCAGTGTTACTGGCGGGAGGGCAGATACGCAGTATTTT.

This clonotype has just a few counts. The chain is built from TRBV6-1 and TRBJ2-3, with TRBD2 as a possible D gene (5 bases). V was cut by 0 bases and J by 1 base, with 11 bases left in between. The V gene's germline CDR1 is MNHNS and CDR2 SASEGT. This CDR3 comprises 16 residues. The CDR3 region has the DNA TGTGCCAGCAGTGAAGCGTGGGGTAGCGGCACAGATACGCAGTATTTT. This codes for CASSEAWGSGTDTQYF.

The chain uses TRBV5-6 and TRBJ1-5; the D gene is possibly TRBD1 (6 bases). Deletions cut 2 bases from V and 0 bases from J, with 18 bases between. Germline CDR1 reads SGHDT; CDR2 reads YYEEEE. The CDR3 length is 18 residues. The CDR3 nucleotides are TGTGCCAGCAGCTTTGGGGGCGGGGCAGGTTATAGCAATCAGCCCCAGCATTTT. This translates into CASSFGGGAGYSNQPQHF.

This clonotype was counted between two and nine times. CDR3 bases: TGTGCCAGCTCACTTGGACGCGCGAGCTCCTATAATTCACCCCTCCACTTT. Its protein is CASSLGRASSYNSPLHF. The chain joins TRBV18 to TRBJ1-6, with D unresolved. The CDR3 has 17 residues. Germline V CDR1 and CDR2: KGHSH, LQKENI. Trimming left V 4 bases short and J 0 bases short, with 13 bases between.

This chain links TRBV12-3 or TRBV12-4 with TRBJ2-1, with D possibly matching TRBD1 (5 bases). Trimming cost V 10 bases and J 3 bases, with 13 bases left between them. The CDR3 loop spans 13 amino acids. CDR3 protein: CATARANYNEQFF. CDR3 sequence (DNA): TGTGCCACCGCCAGGGCCAACTACAATGAGCAGTTCTTC.

The genes are TRBV4-3 and TRBJ2-5, with 7 bases lining up with TRBD2. The CDR3 totals 15 residues. Germline V CDR1 and CDR2: LGHNA, YSLEER. V lost 4 bases to trimming and J lost 2 bases; unmatched junction nucleotides: 7. Here the CDR3 reads CASSLEASGQETQYF. For the CDR3, the DNA is TGCGCCAGCAGCCTCGAGGCTAGCGGACAAGAGACCCAGTACTTC.

This chain connects TRBV7-9 to TRBJ2-7, with D tentatively TRBD1 (5 bases). V lost 7 bases and J 0 bases, leaving 13 bases between the germline ends. There are 14 residues in the CDR3. From germline, CDR1 is SEHNR and CDR2 FQNEAQ (reference sequence). CDR3 nucleotide sequence: TGTGCCAGCAACCCAGGGCGAGTCTCCTACGAGCAGTACTTC. It codes for CASNPGRVSYEQYF.

The chain employs TRBV6-2 or TRBV6-3 and TRBJ2-1, with 9 positions matching TRBD1. The V segment lost 8 bases and the J segment 5 bases; nucleotides outside the gene matches: 10. The CDR3 length is 15 residues. From germline, CDR1 is MNHEY and CDR2 SVGEGT. The CDR3 nucleotides are TGTGCCAGCTCGCCAGGACAGGGGCGCCACAATGAGCAGTTCTTC. It is translated as CASSPGQGRHNEQFF.